Listed below are T cell receptor beta chains from one sample, sequenced in a study of cytomegalovirus exposure and HLA in healthy donors. The data were produced by immunoSEQ multiplex PCR, yet TCRdb's version contains in-frame clones alone and is incomplete. The sample contains 170,000 or so clones, over 65% of which appear only once. Source material: PBMCs. These receptors all come from a woman aged 25 to 45 in good health and CMV-seropositive. Each CDR3 is given with its conserved first and last residue. Fields, in order: V gene, J gene, CDR3 protein.

V gene: TRBV28; J gene: TRBJ1-2; CDR3 protein: CASTRPGQPGGYTF
V gene: TRBV5-4; J gene: TRBJ2-1; CDR3 protein: CASSLVAEKNNEQFF
V gene: TRBV6-5; J gene: TRBJ1-3; CDR3 protein: CASSRQVDSGNTIYF
V gene: TRBV11-2; J gene: TRBJ2-2; CDR3 protein: CASSFHGRELFF
V gene: TRBV7-8; J gene: TRBJ2-2; CDR3 protein: CASSLEYSPGTGELFF
V gene: TRBV18; J gene: TRBJ2-7; CDR3 protein: CASSRQSYEQYF
V gene: TRBV18; J gene: TRBJ1-1; CDR3 protein: CASSPSRGSNMNTEAFF
V gene: TRBV6-1; J gene: TRBJ2-7; CDR3 protein: CASSGGSPPYEQYF
V gene: TRBV2; J gene: TRBJ1-2; CDR3 protein: CASSEGTGSGYTF
V gene: TRBV6-4; J gene: TRBJ2-1; CDR3 protein: CASRRDRNNEQFF
V gene: TRBV6-1; J gene: TRBJ2-1; CDR3 protein: CASSGQGAGGYNEQFF
V gene: TRBV28; J gene: TRBJ1-4; CDR3 protein: CASSLEMTPTGEKLFF
V gene: TRBV11-3; J gene: TRBJ1-1; CDR3 protein: CASSRIGQGDTEAFF
V gene: TRBV5-1; J gene: TRBJ2-1; CDR3 protein: CASSYRQGIYNEQFF
V gene: TRBV7-2; J gene: TRBJ2-3; CDR3 protein: CASSLDFTDTQYF
V gene: TRBV7-3; J gene: TRBJ1-1; CDR3 protein: CASSLGQGVYTEAFF
V gene: TRBV19; J gene: TRBJ2-3; CDR3 protein: CASSPTRLTLTKVDTQYF
V gene: TRBV18; J gene: TRBJ2-7; CDR3 protein: CASSPLALGVSYEQYF
V gene: TRBV28; J gene: TRBJ2-5; CDR3 protein: CASSVRGSEETQYF
V gene: TRBV11-2; J gene: TRBJ2-3; CDR3 protein: CASSPGQGPGTDTQYF
V gene: TRBV6-1; J gene: TRBJ2-1; CDR3 protein: CAGGLAGGDNEQFF
V gene: TRBV27; J gene: TRBJ2-1; CDR3 protein: CASTATSGGGNEQFF
V gene: TRBV4-2; J gene: TRBJ1-2; CDR3 protein: CASSQGTENYGYTF
V gene: TRBV30; J gene: TRBJ2-7; CDR3 protein: CASQGGRGYEQYF
V gene: TRBV7-8; J gene: TRBJ2-5; CDR3 protein: CASSLGLAGEGDETQYF
V gene: TRBV27; J gene: TRBJ2-7; CDR3 protein: CASSLKPSGTYEQYF
V gene: TRBV5-1; J gene: TRBJ2-5; CDR3 protein: CASSSKPGQRQETQYF
V gene: TRBV7-8; J gene: TRBJ2-7; CDR3 protein: CASSLALIRGIGHEQYF
V gene: TRBV19; J gene: TRBJ1-2; CDR3 protein: CASQNGGQNYGYTF
V gene: TRBV5-5; J gene: TRBJ1-1; CDR3 protein: CASSFSTGGTNTEAFF
V gene: TRBV9; J gene: TRBJ2-2; CDR3 protein: CASSLYSGRTTGELFF
V gene: TRBV2; J gene: TRBJ2-7; CDR3 protein: CASSEQSGHTEQYF
V gene: TRBV5-4; J gene: TRBJ2-3; CDR3 protein: CASSIGGQGATDTQYF
V gene: TRBV7-9; J gene: TRBJ2-5; CDR3 protein: CASSMGGQGWETQYF
V gene: TRBV2; J gene: TRBJ2-1; CDR3 protein: CASTAYNEQFF
V gene: TRBV2; J gene: TRBJ2-3; CDR3 protein: CASSDGGLYSTDTQYF
V gene: TRBV5-1; J gene: TRBJ2-1; CDR3 protein: CASVPGQGSYNEQFF
V gene: TRBV11-2; J gene: TRBJ1-3; CDR3 protein: CASSLGNTIYF
V gene: TRBV6-6; J gene: TRBJ2-3; CDR3 protein: CASSLAGETDTQYF
V gene: TRBV5-1; J gene: TRBJ2-7; CDR3 protein: CASSAETYEQYF